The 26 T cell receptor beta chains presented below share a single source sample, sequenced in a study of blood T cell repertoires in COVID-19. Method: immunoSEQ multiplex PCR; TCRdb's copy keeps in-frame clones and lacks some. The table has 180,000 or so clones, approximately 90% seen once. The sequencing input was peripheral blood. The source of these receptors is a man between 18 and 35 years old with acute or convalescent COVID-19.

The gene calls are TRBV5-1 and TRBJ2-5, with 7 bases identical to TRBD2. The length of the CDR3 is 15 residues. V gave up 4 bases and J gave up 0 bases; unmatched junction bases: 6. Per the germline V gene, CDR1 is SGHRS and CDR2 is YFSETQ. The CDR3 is CASSRGSANQETQYF. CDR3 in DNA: TGCGCCAGCAGCCGCGGGAGCGCTAACCAAGAGACCCAGTACTTC.

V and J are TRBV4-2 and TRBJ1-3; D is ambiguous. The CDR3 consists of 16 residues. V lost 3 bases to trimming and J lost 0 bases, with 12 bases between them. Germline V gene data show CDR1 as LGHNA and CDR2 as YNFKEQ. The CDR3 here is CASSQSDTSSGNTIYF. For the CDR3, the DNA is TGTGCCAGCAGCCAGAGTGACACAAGCTCTGGAAACACCATATATTTT.

CDR3 in DNA: TGTGCCAGCGAGGGTCAGGGGAGCCCGAACACTGAAGCTTTCTTT. Amino acid sequence: CASEGQGSPNTEAFF. The J gene is TRBJ1-1, the V gene TRBV28; D might be TRBD1 (6 bases). Germline V CDR1 and CDR2: MDHEN, SYDVKM. This CDR3 region has 15 residues. V was pared by 8 bases and J by 1 base, with 17 bases between.

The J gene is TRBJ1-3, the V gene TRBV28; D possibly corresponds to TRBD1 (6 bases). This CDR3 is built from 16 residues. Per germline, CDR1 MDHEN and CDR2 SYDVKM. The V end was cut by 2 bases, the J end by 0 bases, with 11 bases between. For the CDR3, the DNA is TGTGCCAGCAGTTTAAACAGGGCTTACTCTGGAAACACCATATATTTT. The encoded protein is CASSLNRAYSGNTIYF.

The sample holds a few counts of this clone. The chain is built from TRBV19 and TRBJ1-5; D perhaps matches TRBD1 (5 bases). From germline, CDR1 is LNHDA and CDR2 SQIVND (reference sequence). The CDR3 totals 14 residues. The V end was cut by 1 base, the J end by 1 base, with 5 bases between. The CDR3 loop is CASSIGQSNQPQHF. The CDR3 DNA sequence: TGTGCCAGTAGTATAGGACAGAGCAATCAGCCCCAGCATTTT.

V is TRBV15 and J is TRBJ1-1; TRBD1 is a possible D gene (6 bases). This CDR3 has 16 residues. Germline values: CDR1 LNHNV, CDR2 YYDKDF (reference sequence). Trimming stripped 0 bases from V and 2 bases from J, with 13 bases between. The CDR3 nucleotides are TGTGCCACCAGCAGAGATCAGGGGCCCGTAAACACTGAAGCTTTCTTT. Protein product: CATSRDQGPVNTEAFF.

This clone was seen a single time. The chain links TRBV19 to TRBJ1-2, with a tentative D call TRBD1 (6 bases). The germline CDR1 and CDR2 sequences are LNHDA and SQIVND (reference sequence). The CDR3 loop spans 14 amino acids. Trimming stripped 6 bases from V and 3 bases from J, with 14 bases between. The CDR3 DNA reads TGTGCCAGTAGACTACAGGGTTGGGACTATGGCTACACCTTC. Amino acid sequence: CASRLQGWDYGYTF. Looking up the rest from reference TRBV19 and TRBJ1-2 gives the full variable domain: DGGITQSPKYLFRKEGQNVTLSCEQNLNHDAMYWYRQDPGQGLRLIYYSQIVNDFQKGDIAEGYSVSREKKESFPLTVTSAQKNPTAFYLCASRLQGWDYGYTFGSGTRLTVV.

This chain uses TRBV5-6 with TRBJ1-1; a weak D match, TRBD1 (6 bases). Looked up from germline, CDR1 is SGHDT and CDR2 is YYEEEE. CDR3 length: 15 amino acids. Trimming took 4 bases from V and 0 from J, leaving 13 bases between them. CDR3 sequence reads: CASSAPGTLNTEAFF. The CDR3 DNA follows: TGTGCCAGCAGCGCTCCCGGGACACTGAACACTGAAGCTTTCTTT.

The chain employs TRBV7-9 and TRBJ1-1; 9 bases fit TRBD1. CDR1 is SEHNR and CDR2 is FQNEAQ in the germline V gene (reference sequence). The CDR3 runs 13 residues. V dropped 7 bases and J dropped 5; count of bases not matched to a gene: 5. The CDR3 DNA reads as TGTGCCAGCACTACAGGGGGCCAAACTGAAGCTTTCTTT. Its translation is CASTTGGQTEAFF.

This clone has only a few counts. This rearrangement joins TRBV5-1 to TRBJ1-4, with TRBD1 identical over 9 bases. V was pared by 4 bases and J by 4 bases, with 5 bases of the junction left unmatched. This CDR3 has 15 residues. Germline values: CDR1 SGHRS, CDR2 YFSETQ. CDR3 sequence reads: CASSLTGGRNEKLFF. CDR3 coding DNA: TGCGCCAGCAGCCTCACAGGGGGCCGTAATGAAAAACTGTTTTTT.

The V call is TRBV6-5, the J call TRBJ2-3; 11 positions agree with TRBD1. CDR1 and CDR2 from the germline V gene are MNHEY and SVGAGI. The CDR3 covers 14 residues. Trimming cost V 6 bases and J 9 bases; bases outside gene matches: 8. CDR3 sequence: CASSGTGGIDTQYF. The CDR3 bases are TGTGCCAGCAGCGGGACAGGGGGGATTGACACGCAGTATTTT.

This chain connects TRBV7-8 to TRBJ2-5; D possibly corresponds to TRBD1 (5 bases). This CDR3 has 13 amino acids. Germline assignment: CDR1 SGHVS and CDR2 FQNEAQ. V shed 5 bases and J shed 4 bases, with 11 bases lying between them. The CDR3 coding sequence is TGTGCCAGCAGCAGCGCAGGGTTAGAGACCCAGTACTTC. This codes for CASSSAGLETQYF. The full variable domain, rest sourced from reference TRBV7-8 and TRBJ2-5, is GAGVSQSPRYKVAKRGQDVALRCDPISGHVSLFWYQQALGQGPEFLTYFQNEAQLDKSGLPSDRFFAERPEGSVSTLKIQRTQQEDSAVYLCASSSAGLETQYFGPGTRLLVL.

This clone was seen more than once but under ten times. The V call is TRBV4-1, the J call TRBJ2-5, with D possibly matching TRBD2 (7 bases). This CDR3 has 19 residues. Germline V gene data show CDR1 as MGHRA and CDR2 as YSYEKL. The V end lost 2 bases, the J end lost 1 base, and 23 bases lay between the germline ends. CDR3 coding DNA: TGCGCCAGCAGCCAATTCCAGACGGGCTGGCGGGGGCCCCAAGAGACCCAGTACTTC. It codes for CASSQFQTGWRGPQETQYF.

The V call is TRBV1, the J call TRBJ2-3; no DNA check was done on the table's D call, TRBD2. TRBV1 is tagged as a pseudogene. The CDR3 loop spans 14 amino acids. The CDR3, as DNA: TGCACCAGCCGATGGAGCGGGGGGGCAGATACGCAGTATTTT. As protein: CTSRWSGGADTQYF.

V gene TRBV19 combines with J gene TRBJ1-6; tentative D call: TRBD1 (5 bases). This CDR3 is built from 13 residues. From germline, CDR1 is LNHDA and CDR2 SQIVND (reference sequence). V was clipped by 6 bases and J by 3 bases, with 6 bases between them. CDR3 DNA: TGTGCCAGTAGGGACATCTATAATTCACCCCTCCACTTT. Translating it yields CASRDIYNSPLHF.

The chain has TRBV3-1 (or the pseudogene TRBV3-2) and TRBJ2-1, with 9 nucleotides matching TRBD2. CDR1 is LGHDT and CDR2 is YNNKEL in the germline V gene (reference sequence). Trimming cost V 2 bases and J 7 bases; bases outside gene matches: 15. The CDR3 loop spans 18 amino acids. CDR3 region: CASSQPPGGGAIINEQFF. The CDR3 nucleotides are TGTGCCAGCAGCCAACCCCCAGGCGGGGGGGCAATAATTAATGAGCAGTTCTTC.

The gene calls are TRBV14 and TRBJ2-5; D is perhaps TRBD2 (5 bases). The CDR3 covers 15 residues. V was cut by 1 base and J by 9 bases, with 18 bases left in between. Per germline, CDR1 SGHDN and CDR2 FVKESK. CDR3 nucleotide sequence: TGTGCCAGCAGCCAAGTCCGCGCGGGTCCGCAGGCCCAGTACTTC. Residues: CASSQVRAGPQAQYF.

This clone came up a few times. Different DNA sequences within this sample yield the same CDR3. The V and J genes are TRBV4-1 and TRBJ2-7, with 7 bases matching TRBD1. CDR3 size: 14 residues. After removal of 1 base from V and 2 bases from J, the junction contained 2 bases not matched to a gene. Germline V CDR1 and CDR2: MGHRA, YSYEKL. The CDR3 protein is CASSQGQGAYEQYF. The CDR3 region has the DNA TGCGCCAGCAGCCAAGGGCAGGGGGCCTACGAGCAGTACTTC.

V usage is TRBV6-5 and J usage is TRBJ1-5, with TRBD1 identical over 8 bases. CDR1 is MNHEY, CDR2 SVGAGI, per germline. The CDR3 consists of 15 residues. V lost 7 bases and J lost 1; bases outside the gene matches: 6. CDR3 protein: CASKQGVYSNQPQHF. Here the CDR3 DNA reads TGTGCCAGCAAACAGGGGGTTTACAGCAATCAGCCCCAGCATTTT.

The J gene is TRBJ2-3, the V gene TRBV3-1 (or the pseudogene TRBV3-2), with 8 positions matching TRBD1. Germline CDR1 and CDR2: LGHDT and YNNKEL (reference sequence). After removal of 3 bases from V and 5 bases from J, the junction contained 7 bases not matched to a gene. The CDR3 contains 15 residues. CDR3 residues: CASSQVQGAEDTQYF. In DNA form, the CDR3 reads TGTGCCAGCAGCCAGGTCCAGGGGGCGGAAGATACGCAGTATTTT.

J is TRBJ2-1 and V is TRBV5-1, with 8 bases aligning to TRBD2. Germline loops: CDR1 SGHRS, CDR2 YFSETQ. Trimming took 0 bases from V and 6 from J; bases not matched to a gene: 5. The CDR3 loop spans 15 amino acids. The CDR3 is CASSLVGSGTNEQFF. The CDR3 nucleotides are TGCGCCAGCAGCTTGGTGGGTAGCGGGACCAATGAGCAGTTCTTC.

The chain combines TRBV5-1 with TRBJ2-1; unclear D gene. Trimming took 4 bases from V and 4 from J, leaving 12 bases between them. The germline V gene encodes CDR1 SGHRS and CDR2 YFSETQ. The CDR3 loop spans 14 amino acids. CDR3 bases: TGCGCCAGCAGCACTAAAGACCAGTACAATGAGCAGTTCTTC. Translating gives CASSTKDQYNEQFF.

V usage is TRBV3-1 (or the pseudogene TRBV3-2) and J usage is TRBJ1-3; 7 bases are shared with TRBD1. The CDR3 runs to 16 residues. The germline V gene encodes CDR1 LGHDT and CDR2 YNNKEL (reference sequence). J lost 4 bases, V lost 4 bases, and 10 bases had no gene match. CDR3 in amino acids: CASSLTGPTSGNTIYF. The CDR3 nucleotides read TGTGCCAGCAGCCTGACAGGGCCCACGAGCGGAAACACCATATATTTT.

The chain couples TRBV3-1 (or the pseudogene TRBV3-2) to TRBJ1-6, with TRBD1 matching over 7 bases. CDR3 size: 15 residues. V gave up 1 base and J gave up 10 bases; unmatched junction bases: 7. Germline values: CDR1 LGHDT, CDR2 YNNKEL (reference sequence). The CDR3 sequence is CASSQATGNVSPLHF. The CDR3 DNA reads TGTGCCAGCAGCCAAGCGACAGGGAACGTGTCACCCCTCCACTTT.

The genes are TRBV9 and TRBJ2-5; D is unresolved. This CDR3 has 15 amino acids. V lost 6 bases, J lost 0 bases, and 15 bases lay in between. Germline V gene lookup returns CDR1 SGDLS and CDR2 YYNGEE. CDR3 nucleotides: TGTGCCAGCAACCGAGGTTCCAGAGACCAAGAGACCCAGTACTTC. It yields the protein CASNRGSRDQETQYF.

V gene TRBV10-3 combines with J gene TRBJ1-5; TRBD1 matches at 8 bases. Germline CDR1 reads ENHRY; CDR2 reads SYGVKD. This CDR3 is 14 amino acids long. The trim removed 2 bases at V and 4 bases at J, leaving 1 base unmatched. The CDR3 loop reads CAISETGGNQPQHF. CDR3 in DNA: TGTGCCATCAGTGAGACAGGGGGTAATCAGCCCCAGCATTTT.